The present TCR beta chain was sequenced within a study of OX40 agonist ivuxolimab in advanced cancers. Study details: Patients received the agonistic anti-OX40 (CD134) antibody ivuxolimab. Findings and caveats of the study: Among the least clonally expanded were partial responders at 0.1-3.0 mg/kg. At 0.1 to 3.0 mg/kg, clonal expansion of CD4+ and CD8+ blood T cells had occurred by week 6. Antigens targeted by the expanded peripheral T cells were not determined.

TCRdb keeps only in-frame clones here, not all; method: immunoSEQ multiplex PCR. The sample includes roughly 61,000 clones, 80% to 90% of them seen just once. For this clone: The antigen remains unidentified.

Germline lookup yields CDR1 SGHAT and CDR2 FQNNGV. Unmatched junction bases numbered 1, after V lost 1 base and J lost 6 bases. This CDR3 has 14 residues. The V gene is TRBV11-2, the J gene TRBJ1-5; TRBD1 matches 9 bases. This TCR was recovered from an adult with an advanced solid tumor such as melanoma, head and neck, liver or kidney cancer. Sequenced material: CD4+ or CD8+ T cells sorted from blood, taken in a trial of the OX40 agonist ivuxolimab. CDR3 sequence (DNA): TGTGCCAGCAGCTTAGGGACAGGGGCTCAGCCCCAGCATTTT. Protein: CASSLGTGAQPQHF.